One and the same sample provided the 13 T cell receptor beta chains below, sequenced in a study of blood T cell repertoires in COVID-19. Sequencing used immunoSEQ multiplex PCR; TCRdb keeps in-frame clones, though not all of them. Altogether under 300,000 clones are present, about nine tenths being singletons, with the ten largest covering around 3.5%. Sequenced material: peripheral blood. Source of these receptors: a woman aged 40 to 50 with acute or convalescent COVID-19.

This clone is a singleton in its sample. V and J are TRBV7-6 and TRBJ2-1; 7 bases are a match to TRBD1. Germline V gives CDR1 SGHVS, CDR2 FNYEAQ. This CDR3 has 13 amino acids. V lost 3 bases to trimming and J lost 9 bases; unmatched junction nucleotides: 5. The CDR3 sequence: CASSFTGVGEQFF. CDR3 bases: TGTGCCAGCAGCTTTACAGGGGTTGGTGAGCAGTTCTTC.

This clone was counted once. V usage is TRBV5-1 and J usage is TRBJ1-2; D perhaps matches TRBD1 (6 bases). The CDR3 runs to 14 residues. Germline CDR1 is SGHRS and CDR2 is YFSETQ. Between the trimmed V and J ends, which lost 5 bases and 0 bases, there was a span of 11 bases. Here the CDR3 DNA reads TGCGCCAGCAGTTGGGACACTACTAACTATGGCTACACCTTC. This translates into CASSWDTTNYGYTF. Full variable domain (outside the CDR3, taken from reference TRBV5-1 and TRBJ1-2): KAGVTQTPRYLIKTRGQQVTLSCSPISGHRSVSWYQQTPGQGLQFLFEYFSETQRNKGNFPGRFSGRQFSNSRSEMNVSTLELGDSALYLCASSWDTTNYGYTFGSGTRLTVV.

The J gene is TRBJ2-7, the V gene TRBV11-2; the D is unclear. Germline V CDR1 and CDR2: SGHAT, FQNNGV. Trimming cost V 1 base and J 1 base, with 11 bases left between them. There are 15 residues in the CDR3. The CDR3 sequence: CASSLGSGLSYEQYV. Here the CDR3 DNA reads TGTGCCAGCAGCTTAGGCAGTGGTCTGTCCTACGAGCAGTACGTC.

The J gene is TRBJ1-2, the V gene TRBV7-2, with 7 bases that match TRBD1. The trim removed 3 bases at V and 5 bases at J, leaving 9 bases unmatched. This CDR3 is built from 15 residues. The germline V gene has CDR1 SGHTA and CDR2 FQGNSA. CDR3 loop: CASSFGRDREYGYTF. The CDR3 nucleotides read TGTGCCAGCAGCTTTGGGCGTGACAGGGAATATGGCTACACCTTC.

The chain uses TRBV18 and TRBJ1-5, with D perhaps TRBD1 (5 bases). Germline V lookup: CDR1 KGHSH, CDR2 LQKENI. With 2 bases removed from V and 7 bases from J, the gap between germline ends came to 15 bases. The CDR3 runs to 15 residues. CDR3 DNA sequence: TGTGCCAGCTCACCAACTTTGCCAGGGCAGCAGCCCCAGCATTTT. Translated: CASSPTLPGQQPQHF.

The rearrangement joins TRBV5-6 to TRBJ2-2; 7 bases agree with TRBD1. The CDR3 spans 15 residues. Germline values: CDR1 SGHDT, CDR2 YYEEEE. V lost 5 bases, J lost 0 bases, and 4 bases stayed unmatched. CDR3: CASSRDSTNTGELFF. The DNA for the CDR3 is TGTGCCAGCAGTCGGGACAGTACGAACACCGGGGAGCTGTTTTTT.

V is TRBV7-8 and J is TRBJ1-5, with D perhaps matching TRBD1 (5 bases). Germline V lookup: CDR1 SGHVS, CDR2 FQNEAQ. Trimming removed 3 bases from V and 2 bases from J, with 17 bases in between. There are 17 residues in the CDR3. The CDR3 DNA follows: TGTGCCAGCAGCTTCCGGAGCAGGGAGGACGGCAATCAGCCCCAGCATTTT. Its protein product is CASSFRSREDGNQPQHF.

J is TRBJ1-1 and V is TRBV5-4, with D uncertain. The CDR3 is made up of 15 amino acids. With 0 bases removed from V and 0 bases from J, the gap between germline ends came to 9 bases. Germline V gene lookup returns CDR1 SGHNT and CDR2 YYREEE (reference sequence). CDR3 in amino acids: CASSLERRVNTEAFF. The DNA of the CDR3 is TGTGCCAGCAGCTTGGAGCGGAGGGTGAACACTGAAGCTTTCTTT.

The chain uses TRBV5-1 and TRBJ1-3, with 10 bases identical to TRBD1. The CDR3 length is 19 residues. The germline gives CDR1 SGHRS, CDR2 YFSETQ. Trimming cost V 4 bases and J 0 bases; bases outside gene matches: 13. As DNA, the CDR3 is TGCGCCAGCAGCCCACTCCCGGGACAGGGGACGAGCTCTGGAAACACCATATATTTT. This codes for CASSPLPGQGTSSGNTIYF.

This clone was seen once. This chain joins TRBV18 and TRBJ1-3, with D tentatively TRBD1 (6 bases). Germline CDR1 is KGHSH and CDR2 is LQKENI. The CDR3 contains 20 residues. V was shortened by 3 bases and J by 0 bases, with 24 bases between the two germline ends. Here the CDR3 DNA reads TGTGCCAGCTCACCGAAACCGGGCCTTTTACAGGGAATCTCTGGAAACACCATATATTTT. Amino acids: CASSPKPGLLQGISGNTIYF.

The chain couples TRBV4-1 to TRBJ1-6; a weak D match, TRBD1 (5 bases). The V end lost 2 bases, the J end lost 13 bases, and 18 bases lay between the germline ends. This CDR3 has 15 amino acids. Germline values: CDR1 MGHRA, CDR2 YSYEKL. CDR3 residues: CASSQRRGQVGPLHF. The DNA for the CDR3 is TGCGCCAGCAGCCAAAGAAGGGGCCAAGTTGGCCCCCTCCACTTT.

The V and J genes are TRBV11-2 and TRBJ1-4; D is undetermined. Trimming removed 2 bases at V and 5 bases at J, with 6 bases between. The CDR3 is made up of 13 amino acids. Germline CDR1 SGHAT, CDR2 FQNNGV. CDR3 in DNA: TGTGCCAGCAGCTTAATCAGAAATGAAAAACTGTTTTTT. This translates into CASSLIRNEKLFF.

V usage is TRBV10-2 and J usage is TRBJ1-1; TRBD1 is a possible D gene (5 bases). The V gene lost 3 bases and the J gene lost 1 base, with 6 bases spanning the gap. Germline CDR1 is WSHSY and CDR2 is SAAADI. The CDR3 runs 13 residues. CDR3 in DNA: TGCGCCAGCAGTGACACAGGGAACACTGAAGCTTTCTTT. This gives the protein CASSDTGNTEAFF.